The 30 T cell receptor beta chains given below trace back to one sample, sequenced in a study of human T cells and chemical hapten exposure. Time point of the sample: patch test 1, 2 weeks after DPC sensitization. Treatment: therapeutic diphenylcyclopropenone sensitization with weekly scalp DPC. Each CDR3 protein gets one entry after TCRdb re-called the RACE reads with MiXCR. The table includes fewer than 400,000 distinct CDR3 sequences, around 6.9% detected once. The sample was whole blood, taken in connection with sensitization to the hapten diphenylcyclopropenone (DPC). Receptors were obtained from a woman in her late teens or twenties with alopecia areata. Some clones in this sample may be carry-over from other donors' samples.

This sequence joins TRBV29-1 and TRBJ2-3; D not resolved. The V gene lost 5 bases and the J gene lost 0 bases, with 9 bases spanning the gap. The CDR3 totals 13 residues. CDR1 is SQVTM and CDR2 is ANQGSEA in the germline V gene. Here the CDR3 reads CSVRLDSTDTQYF. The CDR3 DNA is TGCAGCGTTCGGCTCGACAGCACAGATACGCAGTATTTT.

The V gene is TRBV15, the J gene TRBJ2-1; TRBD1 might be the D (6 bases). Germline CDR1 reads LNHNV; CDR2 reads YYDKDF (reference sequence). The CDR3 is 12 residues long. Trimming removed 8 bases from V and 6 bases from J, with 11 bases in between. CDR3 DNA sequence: TGTGCCACCGGTCGGACAGCCAATGAGCAGTTCTTC. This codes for CATGRTANEQFF.

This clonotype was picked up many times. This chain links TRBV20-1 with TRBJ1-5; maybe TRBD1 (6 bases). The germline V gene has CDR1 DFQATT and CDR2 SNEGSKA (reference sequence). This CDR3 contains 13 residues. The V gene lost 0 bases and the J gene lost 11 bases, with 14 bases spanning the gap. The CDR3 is CSARDHRVLAQHF. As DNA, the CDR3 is TGCAGTGCTAGAGATCACAGGGTCTTAGCCCAGCATTTT.

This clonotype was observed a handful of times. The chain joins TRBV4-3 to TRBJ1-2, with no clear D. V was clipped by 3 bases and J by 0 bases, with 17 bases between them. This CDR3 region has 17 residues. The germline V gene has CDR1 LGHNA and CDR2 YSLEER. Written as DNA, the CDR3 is TGCGCCAGCAGCCATTTCGTTCGCCAGATATCTAACTATGGCTACACCTTC. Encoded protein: CASSHFVRQISNYGYTF.

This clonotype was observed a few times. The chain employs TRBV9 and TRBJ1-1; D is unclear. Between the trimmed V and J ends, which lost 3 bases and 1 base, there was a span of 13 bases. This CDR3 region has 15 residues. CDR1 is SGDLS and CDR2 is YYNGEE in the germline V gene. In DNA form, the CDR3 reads TGTGCCAGCAGCGCGCGGACGGCACAGAACACTGAAGCTTTCTTT. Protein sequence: CASSARTAQNTEAFF.

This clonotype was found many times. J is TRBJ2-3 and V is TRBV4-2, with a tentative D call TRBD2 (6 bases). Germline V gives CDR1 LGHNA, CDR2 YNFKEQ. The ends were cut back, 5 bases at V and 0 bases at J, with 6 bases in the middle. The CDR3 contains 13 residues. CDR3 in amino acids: CASSAGSTDTQYF. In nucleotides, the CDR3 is TGTGCCAGCAGCGCGGGGAGCACAGATACGCAGTATTTT.

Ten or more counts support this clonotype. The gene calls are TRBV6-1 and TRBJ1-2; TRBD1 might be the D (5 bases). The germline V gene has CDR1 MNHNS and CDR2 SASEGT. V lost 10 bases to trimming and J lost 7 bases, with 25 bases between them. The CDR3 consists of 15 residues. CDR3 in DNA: TGTGCCATCCCTTTGCAGGGACTTACGCGGGCTGGCTACACCTTC. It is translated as CAIPLQGLTRAGYTF.

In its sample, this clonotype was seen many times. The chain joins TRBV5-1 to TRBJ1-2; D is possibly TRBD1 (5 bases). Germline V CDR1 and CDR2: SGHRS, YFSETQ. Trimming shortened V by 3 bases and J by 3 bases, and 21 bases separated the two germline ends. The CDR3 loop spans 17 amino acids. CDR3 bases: TGCGCCAGCAGCTCACCCACCGGTTCGGGGACGGACTATGGCTACACCTTC. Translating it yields CASSSPTGSGTDYGYTF.

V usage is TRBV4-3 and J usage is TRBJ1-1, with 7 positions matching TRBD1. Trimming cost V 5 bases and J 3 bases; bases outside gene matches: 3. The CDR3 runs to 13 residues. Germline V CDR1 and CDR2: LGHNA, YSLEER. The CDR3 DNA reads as TGCGCCAGCAGCGGACAGGCGGACACTGAAGCTTTCTTT. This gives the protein CASSGQADTEAFF.

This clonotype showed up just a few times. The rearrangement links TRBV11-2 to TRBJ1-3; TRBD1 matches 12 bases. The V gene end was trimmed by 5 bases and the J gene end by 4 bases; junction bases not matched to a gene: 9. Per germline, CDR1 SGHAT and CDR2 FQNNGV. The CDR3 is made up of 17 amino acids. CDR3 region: CASSAGGQGAPGNTIYF. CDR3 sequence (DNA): TGTGCCAGCAGCGCAGGGGGACAGGGGGCGCCCGGAAACACCATATATTTT. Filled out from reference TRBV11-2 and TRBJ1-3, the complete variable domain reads EAGVAQSPRYKIIEKRQSVAFWCNPISGHATLYWYQQILGQGPKLLIQFQNNGVVDDSQLPKDRFSAERLKGVDSTLKIQPAKLEDSAVYLCASSAGGQGAPGNTIYFGEGSWLTVV.

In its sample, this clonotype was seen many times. For the CDR3, the DNA is TGTGCCAGCAGCTTAACGACTGATCCCCAAGAGACCCAGTACTTC. This codes for CASSLTTDPQETQYF. The chain combines TRBV7-9 with TRBJ2-5; D is ambiguous. Germline V gene sequence: CDR1 SEHNR, CDR2 FQNEAQ (reference sequence). The CDR3 is 15 residues long. The V and J ends lost 2 bases and 1 base respectively, with 11 bases between them.

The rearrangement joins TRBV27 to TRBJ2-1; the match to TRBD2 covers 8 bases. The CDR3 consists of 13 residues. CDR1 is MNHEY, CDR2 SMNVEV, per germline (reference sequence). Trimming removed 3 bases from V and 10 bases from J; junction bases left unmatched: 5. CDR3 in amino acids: CASSFQAGAEQFF. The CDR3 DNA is TGTGCCAGCAGTTTTCAAGCGGGGGCGGAGCAGTTCTTC.

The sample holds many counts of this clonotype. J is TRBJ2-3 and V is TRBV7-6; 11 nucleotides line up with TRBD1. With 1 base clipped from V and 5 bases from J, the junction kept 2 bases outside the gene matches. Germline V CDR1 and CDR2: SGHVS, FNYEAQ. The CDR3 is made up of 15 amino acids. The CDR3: CASSLGGTGGDTQYF. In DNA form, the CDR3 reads TGTGCCAGCAGCTTAGGGGGGACAGGGGGAGATACGCAGTATTTT.

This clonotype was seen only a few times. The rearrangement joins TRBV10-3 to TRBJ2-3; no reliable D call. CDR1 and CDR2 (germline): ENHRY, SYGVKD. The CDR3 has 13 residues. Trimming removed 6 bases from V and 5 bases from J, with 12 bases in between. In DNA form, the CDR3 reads TGTGCCATCAGGAGCCAGGAGAAAGATACGCAGTATTTT. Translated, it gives CAIRSQEKDTQYF.

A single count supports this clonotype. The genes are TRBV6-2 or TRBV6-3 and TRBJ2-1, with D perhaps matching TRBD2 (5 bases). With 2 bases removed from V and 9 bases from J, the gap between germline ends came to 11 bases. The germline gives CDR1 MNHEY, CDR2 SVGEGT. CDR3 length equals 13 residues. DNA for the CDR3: TGTGCCAGCAGTTACGCCGGGGTAGGTGAGCAGTTCTTC. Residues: CASSYAGVGEQFF.

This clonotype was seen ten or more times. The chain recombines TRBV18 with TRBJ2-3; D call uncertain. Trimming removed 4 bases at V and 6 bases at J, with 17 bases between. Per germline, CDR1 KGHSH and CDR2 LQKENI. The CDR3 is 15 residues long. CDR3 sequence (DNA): TGTGCCAGCTCACAAGTAAGCCGGAGTTCGGATACGCAGTATTTT. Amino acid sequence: CASSQVSRSSDTQYF.

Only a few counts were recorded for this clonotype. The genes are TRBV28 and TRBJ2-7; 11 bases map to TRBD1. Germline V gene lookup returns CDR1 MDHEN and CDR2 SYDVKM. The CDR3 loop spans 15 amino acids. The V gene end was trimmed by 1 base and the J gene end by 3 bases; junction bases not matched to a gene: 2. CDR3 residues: CASSLYGTGGYEQYF. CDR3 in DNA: TGTGCCAGCAGTTTATACGGGACAGGGGGCTACGAGCAGTACTTC.

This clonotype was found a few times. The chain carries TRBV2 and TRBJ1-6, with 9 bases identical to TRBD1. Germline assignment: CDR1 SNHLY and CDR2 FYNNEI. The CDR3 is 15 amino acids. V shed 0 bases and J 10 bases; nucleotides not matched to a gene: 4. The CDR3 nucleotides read TGTGCCAGCAGTGAAGCGGGACAGGGCTTCTCACCCCTCCACTTT. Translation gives CASSEAGQGFSPLHF.

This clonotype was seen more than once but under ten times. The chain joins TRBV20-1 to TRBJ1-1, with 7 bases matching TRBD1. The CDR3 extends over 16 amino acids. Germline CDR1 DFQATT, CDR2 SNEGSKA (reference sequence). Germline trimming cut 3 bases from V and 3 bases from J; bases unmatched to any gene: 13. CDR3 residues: CSARPSGGGRHTEAFF. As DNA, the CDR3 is TGCAGTGCTAGGCCGTCAGGGGGGGGACGGCACACTGAAGCTTTCTTT.

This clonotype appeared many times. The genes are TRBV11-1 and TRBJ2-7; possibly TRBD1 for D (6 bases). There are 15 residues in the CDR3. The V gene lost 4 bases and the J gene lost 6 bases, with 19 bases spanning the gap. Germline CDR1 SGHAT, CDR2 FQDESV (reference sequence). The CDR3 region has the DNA TGTGCCAGCAGCTCACCCACCCGGCCAGGGGCCGAGCAGTACTTC. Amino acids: CASSSPTRPGAEQYF.

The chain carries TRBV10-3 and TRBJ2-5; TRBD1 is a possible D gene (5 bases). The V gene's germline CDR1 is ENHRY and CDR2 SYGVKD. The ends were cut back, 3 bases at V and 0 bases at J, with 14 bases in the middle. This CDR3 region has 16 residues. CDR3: CAISDPDGRDQETQYF. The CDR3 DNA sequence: TGTGCCATCAGTGACCCCGACGGCAGGGACCAAGAGACCCAGTACTTC.

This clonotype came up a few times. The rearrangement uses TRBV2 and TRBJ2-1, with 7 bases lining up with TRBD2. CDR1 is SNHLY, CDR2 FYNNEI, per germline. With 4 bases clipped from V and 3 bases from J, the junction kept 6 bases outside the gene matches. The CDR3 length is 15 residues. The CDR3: CASSAERGDYNEQFF. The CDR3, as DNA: TGTGCCAGCAGTGCAGAACGGGGGGACTACAATGAGCAGTTCTTC.

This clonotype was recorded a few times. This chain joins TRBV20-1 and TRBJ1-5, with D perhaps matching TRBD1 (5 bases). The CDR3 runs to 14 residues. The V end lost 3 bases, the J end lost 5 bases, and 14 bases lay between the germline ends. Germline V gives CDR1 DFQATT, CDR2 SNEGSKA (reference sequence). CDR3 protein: CSASLGGHDQPQHF. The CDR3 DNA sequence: TGCAGTGCTAGTCTCGGGGGTCACGATCAGCCCCAGCATTTT.

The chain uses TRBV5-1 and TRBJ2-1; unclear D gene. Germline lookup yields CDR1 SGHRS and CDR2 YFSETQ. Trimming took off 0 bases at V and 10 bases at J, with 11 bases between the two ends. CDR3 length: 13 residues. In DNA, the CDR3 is TGCGCCAGCAGCTTGGGCCCCGGAAGGGAGCAGTTCTTC. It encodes CASSLGPGREQFF.

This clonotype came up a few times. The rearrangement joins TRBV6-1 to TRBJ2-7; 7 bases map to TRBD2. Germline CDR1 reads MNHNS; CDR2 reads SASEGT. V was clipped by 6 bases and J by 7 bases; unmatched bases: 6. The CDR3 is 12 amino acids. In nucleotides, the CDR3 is TGTGCCAGCAGAGGAAAAGCGGGGGAGCAGTACTTC. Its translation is CASRGKAGEQYF.

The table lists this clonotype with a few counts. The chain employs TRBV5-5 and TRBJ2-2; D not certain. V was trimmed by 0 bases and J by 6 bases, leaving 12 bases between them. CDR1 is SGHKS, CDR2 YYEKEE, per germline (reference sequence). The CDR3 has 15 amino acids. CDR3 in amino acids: CASSLVRNPPGELFF. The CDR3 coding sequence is TGTGCCAGCAGCTTGGTCCGGAACCCCCCCGGGGAGCTGTTTTTT.

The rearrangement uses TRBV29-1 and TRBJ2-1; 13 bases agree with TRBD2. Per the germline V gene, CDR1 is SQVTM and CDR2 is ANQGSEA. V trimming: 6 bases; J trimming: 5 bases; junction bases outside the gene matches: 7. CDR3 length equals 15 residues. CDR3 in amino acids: CSVAGLAGAHNEQFF. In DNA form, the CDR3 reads TGCAGCGTGGCCGGACTAGCGGGGGCCCACAATGAGCAGTTCTTC.

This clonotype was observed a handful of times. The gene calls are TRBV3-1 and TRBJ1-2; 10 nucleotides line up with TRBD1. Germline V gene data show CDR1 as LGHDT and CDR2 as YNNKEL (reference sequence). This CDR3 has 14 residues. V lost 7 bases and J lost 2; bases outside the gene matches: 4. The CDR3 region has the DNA TGTGCCAGCAATCGACAGGGGGCCAACTATGGCTACACCTTC. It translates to CASNRQGANYGYTF.

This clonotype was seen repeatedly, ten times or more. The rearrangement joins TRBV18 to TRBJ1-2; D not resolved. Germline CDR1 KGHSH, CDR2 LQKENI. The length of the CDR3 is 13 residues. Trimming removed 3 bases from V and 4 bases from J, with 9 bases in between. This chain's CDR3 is CASSPGRRYGYTF. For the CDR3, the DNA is TGTGCCAGCTCACCGGGCAGACGCTATGGCTACACCTTC. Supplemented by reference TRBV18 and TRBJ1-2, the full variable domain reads NAGVMQNPRHLVRRRGQEARLRCSPMKGHSHVYWYRQLPEEGLKFMVYLQKENIIDESGMPKERFSAEFPKEGPSILRIQQVVRGDSAAYFCASSPGRRYGYTFGSGTRLTVV.

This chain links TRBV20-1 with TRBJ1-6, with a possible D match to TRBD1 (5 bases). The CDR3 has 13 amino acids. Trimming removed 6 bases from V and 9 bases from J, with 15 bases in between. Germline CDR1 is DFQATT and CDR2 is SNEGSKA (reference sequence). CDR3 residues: CSAPQGGGSPLHF. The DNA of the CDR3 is TGCAGTGCCCCGCAGGGCGGTGGTTCACCCCTCCACTTT.